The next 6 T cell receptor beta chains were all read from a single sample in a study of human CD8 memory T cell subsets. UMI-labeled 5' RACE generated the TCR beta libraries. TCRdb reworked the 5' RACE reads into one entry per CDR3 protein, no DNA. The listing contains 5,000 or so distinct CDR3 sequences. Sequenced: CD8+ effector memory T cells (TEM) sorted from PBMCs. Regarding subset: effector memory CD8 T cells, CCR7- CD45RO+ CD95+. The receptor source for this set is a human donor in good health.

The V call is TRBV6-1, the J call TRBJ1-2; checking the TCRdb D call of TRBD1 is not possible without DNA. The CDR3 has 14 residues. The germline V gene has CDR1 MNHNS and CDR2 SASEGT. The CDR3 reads CASSDPRQVWSYTF.

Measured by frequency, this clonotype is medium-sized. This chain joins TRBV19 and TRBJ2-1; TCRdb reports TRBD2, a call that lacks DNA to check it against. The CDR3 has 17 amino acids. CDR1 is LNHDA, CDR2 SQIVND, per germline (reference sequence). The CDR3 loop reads CASSLITSGSFWNEQFF.

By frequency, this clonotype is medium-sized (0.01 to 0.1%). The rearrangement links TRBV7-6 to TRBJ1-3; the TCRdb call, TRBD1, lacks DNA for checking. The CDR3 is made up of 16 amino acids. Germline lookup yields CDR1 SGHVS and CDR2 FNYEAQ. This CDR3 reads CASSLDPDGPGNTIYF.

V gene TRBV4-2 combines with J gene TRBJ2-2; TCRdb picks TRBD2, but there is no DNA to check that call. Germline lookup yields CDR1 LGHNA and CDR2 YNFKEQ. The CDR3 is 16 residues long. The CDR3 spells CASSQAAGDNTGELFF.

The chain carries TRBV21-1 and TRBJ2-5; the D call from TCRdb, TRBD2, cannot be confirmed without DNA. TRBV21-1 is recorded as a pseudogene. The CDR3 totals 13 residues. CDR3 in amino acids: CASSKTRWETQYF.

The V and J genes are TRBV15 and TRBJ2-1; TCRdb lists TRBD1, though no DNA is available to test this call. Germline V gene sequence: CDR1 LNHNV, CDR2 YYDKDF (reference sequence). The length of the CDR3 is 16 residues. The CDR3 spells CATSREAGTGDQKQFF.